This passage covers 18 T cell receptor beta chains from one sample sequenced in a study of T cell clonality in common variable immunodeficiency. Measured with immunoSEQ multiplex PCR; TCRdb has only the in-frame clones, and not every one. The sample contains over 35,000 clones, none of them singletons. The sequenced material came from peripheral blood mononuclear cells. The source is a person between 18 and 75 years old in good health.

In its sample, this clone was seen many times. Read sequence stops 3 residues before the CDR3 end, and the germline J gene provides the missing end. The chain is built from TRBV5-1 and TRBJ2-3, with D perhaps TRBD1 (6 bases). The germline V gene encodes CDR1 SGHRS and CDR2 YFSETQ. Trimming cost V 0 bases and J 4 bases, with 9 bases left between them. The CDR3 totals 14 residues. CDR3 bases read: TGCGCCAGCAGCTTGGGACAGGAAGCAGATACG. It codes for CASSLGQEADT. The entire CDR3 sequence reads CASSLGQEADTQYF.

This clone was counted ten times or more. CDR3 DNA, as far as it was read: TGTGCCAGCAGTGAATCAGGGGTCGAGACC. Amino acid sequence: CASSESGVET. The entire CDR3 protein is CASSESGVETQYF. The genes are TRBV6-1 and TRBJ2-5; D perhaps matches TRBD1 (6 bases). With the read ending 3 residues before the CDR3 end, the germline J gene is used to fill in that end. CDR1 and CDR2 (germline): MNHNS, SASEGT. The CDR3 sequence is 13 residues long. Trimming cost V 2 bases and J 5 bases, with 9 bases left between them.

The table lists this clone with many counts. CDR3 loop: CAWIVRGEAFF. Incomplete CDR3 DNA: TGTGCCTGGATTGTCAGGGGCGAA. The chain recombines TRBV30 with TRBJ1-1, with D maybe TRBD1 (6 bases). The read falls 3 residues short of the CDR3 end, and the missing part is taken from the germline J gene. The CDR3 is 11 residues long. The V gene's germline CDR1 is GTSNPN and CDR2 SVGIG (reference sequence).

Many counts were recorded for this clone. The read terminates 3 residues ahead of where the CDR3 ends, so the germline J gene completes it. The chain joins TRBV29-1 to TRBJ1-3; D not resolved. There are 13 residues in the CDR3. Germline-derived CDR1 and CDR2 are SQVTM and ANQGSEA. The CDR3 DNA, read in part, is TGCAGCGTTGAAGCCGGAACGGGGAATGCC. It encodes CSVEAGTGNA. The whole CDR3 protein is CSVEAGTGNAIYF.

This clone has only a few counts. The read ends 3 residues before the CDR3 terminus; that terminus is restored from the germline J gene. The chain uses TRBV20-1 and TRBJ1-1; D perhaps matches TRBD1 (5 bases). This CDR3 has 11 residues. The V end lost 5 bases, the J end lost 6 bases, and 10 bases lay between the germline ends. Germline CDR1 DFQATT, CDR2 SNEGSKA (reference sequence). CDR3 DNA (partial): TGCAGTGCTTTGATCAGGGCTGAA. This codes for CSALIRAE. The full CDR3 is CSALIRAEAFF.

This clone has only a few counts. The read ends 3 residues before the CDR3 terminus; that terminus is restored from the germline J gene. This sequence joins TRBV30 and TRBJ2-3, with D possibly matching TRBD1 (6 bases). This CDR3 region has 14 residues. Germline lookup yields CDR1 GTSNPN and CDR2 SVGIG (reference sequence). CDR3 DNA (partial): TGTGCCTGGAGTTTTAAACAGGGAAATCAGCCG. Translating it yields CAWSFKQGNQP. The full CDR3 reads CAWSFKQGNQPQYF.

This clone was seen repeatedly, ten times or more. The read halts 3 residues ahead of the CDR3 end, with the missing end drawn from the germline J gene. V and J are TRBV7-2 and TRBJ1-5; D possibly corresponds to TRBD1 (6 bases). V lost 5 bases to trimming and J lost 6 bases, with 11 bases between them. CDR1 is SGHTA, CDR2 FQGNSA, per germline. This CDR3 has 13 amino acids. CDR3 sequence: CASSRQDRQPQHF. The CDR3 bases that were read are TGTGCCAGCAGCCGACAGGACCGTCAGCCC.

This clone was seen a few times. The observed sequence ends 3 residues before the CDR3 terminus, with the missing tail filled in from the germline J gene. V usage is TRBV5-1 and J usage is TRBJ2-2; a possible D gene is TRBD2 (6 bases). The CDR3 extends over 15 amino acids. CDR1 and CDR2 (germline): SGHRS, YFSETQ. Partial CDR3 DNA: TGCGCCAGCAGCTCGGAGGGGTGGACTAATGAAAAG. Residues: CASSSEGWTNEK. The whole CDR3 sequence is CASSSEGWTNEKLFF.

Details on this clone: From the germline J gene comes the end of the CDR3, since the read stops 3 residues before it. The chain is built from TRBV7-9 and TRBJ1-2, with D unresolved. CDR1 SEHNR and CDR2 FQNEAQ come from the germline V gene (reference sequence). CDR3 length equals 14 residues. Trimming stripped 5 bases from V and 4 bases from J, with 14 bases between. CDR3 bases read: TGTGCCAGCAGCCTTGCCGGGGAGGGCTATGGC. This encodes CASSLAGEGYG. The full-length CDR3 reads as CASSLAGEGYGYTF.

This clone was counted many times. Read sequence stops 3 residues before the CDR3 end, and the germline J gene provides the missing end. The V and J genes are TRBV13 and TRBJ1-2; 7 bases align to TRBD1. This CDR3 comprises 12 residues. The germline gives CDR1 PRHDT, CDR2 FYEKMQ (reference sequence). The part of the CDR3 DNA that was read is TGTGCCAGCAGCTTGGGGACAGCCGAC. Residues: CASSLGTAD. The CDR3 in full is CASSLGTADYTF.

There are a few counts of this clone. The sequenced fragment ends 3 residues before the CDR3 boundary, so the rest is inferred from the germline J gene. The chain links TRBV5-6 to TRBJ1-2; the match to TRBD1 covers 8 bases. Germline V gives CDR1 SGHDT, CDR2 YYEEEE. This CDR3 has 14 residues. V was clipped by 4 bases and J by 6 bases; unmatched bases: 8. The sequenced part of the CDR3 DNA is TGTGCCAGCAGCATCGGACAGGGAGTAGATGGC. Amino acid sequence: CASSIGQGVDG. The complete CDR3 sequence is CASSIGQGVDGYTF.

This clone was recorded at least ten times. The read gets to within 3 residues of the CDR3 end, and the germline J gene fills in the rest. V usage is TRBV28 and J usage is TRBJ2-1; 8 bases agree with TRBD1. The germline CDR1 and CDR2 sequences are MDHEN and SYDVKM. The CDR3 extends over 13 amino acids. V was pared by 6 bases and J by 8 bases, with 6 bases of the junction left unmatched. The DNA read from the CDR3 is TGTGCCAGCAGGCTACCACAGGGGGATGAG. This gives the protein CASRLPQGDE. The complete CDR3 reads CASRLPQGDEQFF.

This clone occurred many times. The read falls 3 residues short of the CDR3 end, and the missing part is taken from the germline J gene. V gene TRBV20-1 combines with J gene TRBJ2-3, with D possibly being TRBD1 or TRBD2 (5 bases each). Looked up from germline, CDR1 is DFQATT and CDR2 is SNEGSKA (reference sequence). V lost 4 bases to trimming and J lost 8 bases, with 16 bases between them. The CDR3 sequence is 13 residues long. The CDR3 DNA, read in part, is TGCAGTGCTACCTCTAGGGGTGAGGGTACG. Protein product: CSATSRGEGT. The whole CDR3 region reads CSATSRGEGTQYF.

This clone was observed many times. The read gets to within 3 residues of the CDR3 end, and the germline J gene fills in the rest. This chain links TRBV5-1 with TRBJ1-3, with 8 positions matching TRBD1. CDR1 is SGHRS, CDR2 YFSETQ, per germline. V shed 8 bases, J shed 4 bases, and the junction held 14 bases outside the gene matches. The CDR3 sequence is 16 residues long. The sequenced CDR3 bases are TGCGCCAGGCGCCTGCCCAGGGGGCGTACAGGAAACACC. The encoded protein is CARRLPRGRTGNT. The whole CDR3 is CARRLPRGRTGNTIYF.

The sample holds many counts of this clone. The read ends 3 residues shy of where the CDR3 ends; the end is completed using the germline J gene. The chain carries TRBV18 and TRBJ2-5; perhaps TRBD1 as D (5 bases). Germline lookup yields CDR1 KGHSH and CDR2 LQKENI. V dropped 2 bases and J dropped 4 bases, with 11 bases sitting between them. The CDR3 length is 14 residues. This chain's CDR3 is CASSPGAWGETQYF. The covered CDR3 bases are TGTGCCAGCTCACCAGGGGCCTGGGGAGAGACC.

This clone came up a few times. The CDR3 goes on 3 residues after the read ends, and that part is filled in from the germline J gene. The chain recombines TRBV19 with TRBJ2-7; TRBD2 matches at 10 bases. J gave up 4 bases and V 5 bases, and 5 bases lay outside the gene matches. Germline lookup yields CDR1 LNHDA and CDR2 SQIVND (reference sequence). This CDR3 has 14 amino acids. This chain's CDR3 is CASSWASGSYEQYF. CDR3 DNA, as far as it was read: TGTGCCAGTAGTTGGGCTAGCGGGAGTTACGAG.

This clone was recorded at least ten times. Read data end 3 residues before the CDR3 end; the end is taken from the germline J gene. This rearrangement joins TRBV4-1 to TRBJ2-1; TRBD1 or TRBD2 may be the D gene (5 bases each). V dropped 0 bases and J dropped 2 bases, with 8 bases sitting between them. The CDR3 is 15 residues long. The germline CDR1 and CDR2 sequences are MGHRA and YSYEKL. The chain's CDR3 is CASSQEQEAYNEQFF. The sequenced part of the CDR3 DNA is TGCGCCAGCAGCCAAGAACAGGAGGCCTACAATGAG.

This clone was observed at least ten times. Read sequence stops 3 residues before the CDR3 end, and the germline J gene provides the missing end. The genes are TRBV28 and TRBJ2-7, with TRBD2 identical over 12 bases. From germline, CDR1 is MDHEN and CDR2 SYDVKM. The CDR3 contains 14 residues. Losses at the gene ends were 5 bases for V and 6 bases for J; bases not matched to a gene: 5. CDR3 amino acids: CASSHSLAGGEQYF. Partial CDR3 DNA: TGTGCCAGCAGTCATTCACTAGCGGGAGGCGAG.